The sample holds one count of the clone carrying this TCR beta chain. Its antigen is still unknown. J gave up 4 bases and V 2 bases, and 4 bases lay outside the gene matches. Germline CDR1 and CDR2: SGHDN and FVKESK. CDR3 size: 15 residues. This sample stems from a study of T cell responses to AZD1222 COVID-19 vaccine. On the study more broadly: Pooling of second doses given at about 4 or about 12 weeks was done.

Study-level findings and limits: A rise in Spike-specific TCR breadth and depth followed two AZD1222 doses. Mapped onto spike, vaccine-associated CD4 TCRs spanned it and were dominant at 160-218 and 743-854. Among spike-specific TCRs, nearly half reportedly target unmutated variant regions.

Generated by immunoSEQ multiplex PCR, the TCRdb table keeps only in-frame clones and is missing some. This sample has around 130,000 clones, with just under 95% found just once. This sample comprised peripheral blood, obtained on day 0 of AZD1222 vaccination. The origin of this receptor is an adult in good health. This chain links TRBV14 with TRBJ2-2, with 7 bases that match TRBD1. The CDR3, as DNA: TGTGCCAGCAGCCAAAGACAGGGCGCCACCGGGGAGCTGTTTTTT. Residues: CASSQRQGATGELFF.